The 21 T cell receptor beta chains given below trace back to one sample, sequenced in a study of Ad26.COV2.S vaccination and SARS-CoV-2 variants. Treatment: 19 received Ad26.COV2.S at low or high dose, single or two shots; about 5 received placebo; per-sample allocation not given. Vaccine and placebo recipients were sampled on day 63 after the first injection. The assay was immunoSEQ multiplex PCR, and TCRdb's table has in-frame clones only and misses some. The repertoire holds around 370,000 clones, with about 88% as singletons. This specimen consisted of peripheral blood, obtained in a trial of Ad26.COV2.S vaccine versus placebo. The receptors come from a person aged 18-60 years who received the Ad26.COV2.S COVID-19 vaccine or a placebo.

The chain is built from TRBV3-1 (or the pseudogene TRBV3-2) and TRBJ2-3, with 7 positions matching TRBD2. The V segment lost 4 bases and the J segment 0 bases; nucleotides outside the gene matches: 4. From germline, CDR1 is LGHDT and CDR2 YNNKEL (reference sequence). There are 15 residues in the CDR3. In nucleotides, the CDR3 is TGTGCCAGCAGCCCGCGCGGGAGCAGCACAGATACGCAGTATTTT. Encoded protein: CASSPRGSSTDTQYF.

The genes are TRBV12-5 and TRBJ1-5, with 11 positions matching TRBD1. The CDR3 covers 13 residues. The germline V gene encodes CDR1 LGHNT and CDR2 FRNRAP. Unmatched junction bases numbered 6, after V lost 6 bases and J lost 11 bases. The CDR3 reads CASGGQGDGSQHF. CDR3 DNA sequence: TGTGCTAGTGGGGGACAGGGGGATGGGTCCCAGCATTTT. The whole variable domain, filled in from reference TRBV12-5 and TRBJ1-5, reads DARVTQTPRHKVTEMGQEVTMRCQPILGHNTVFWYRQTMMQGLELLAYFRNRAPLDDSGMPKDRFSAEMPDATLATLKIQPSEPRDSAVYFCASGGQGDGSQHFGDGTRLSIL.

This chain links TRBV6-5 with TRBJ2-2; the match to TRBD1 covers 12 bases. J gave up 2 bases and V 6 bases, and 1 base lay outside the gene matches. Germline V gene data show CDR1 as MNHEY and CDR2 as SVGAGI. This CDR3 region has 15 residues. In DNA form, the CDR3 reads TGTGCCAGCAGGGGACAGGGGGCTAACACCGGGGAGCTGTTTTTT. Protein product: CASRGQGANTGELFF.

The chain couples TRBV4-1 to TRBJ2-3, with 11 bases matching TRBD2. V lost 2 bases to trimming and J lost 4 bases; unmatched junction nucleotides: 8. Germline V gene sequence: CDR1 MGHRA, CDR2 YSYEKL. The CDR3 has 17 amino acids. The CDR3 sequence: CASSQLSSGGLSDTQYF. As DNA, the CDR3 is TGCGCCAGCAGCCAATTGTCTAGCGGGGGGTTATCAGATACGCAGTATTTT.

The chain recombines TRBV14 with TRBJ2-1, with TRBD2 matching over 12 bases. V gave up 8 bases and J gave up 4 bases; unmatched junction bases: 18. CDR1 and CDR2 from the germline V gene are SGHDN and FVKESK. The CDR3 spans 19 residues. The CDR3 DNA is TGTGCCAGCGGCGGAGGACTAGCGGGGAATTCCCCAAGTTACAATGAGCAGTTCTTC. This translates into CASGGGLAGNSPSYNEQFF.

J is TRBJ2-1 and V is TRBV10-3; 12 bases are a match to TRBD2. Trimming cost V 0 bases and J 5 bases; bases outside gene matches: 2. The V gene's germline CDR1 is ENHRY and CDR2 SYGVKD. The CDR3 consists of 16 residues. The CDR3 bases are TGTGCCATCAGTGAGTCATGGACTAGCGGGAACAATGAGCAGTTCTTC. The encoded protein is CAISESWTSGNNEQFF.

V usage is TRBV6-2 or TRBV6-3 and J usage is TRBJ1-6; tentatively, D is TRBD1 (5 bases). Per the germline V gene, CDR1 is MNHEY and CDR2 is SVGEGT. V dropped 6 bases and J dropped 11 bases, with 17 bases sitting between them. The CDR3 length is 14 residues. The CDR3 nucleotides read TGTGCCAGCAGCCGGGACTCTTACAACCCACCCCTCCACTTT. Residues: CASSRDSYNPPLHF.

The rearrangement uses TRBV7-2 and TRBJ1-2, with 7 bases lining up with TRBD1. CDR1 is SGHTA, CDR2 FQGNSA, per germline. J was trimmed by 7 bases and V by 5 bases; bases with no gene match: 16. The CDR3 sequence is 16 residues long. The chain's CDR3 is CASSPQNRGVVGGYTF. Written as DNA, the CDR3 is TGTGCCAGCAGCCCCCAGAACAGGGGAGTTGTTGGTGGCTACACCTTC.

The CDR3 nucleotides are TGTGCGGGTTCACTCAGGGGAATGAAAGCTTTCTTT. Its protein is CAGSLRGMKAFF. The gene calls are TRBV30 and TRBJ1-1; TRBD1 is a possible D gene (6 bases). This CDR3 has 12 residues. Germline lookup yields CDR1 GTSNPN and CDR2 SVGIG (reference sequence).

In its sample, this clone was seen once. The V and J genes are TRBV27 and TRBJ1-5; 9 positions agree with TRBD1. Trimming took 5 bases from V and 7 from J; bases not matched to a gene: 9. The germline CDR1 and CDR2 sequences are MNHEY and SMNVEV (reference sequence). The CDR3 contains 15 residues. The CDR3 here is CASSARWTGEQPQHF. The CDR3 DNA sequence: TGTGCCAGCAGTGCCCGCTGGACAGGGGAACAGCCCCAGCATTTT.

In its sample, this clone was seen a few times. The CDR3 bases are TGTGCCAGCTCTTTGCTAGGGTCCAGCGGGAGATCGACCTACGAGCAGTACTTC. It encodes CASSLLGSSGRSTYEQYF. This chain connects TRBV18 to TRBJ2-7; 8 nucleotides match TRBD2. After removal of 6 bases from V and 2 bases from J, the junction contained 18 bases not matched to a gene. The germline V gene has CDR1 KGHSH and CDR2 LQKENI. The CDR3 covers 18 residues.

The chain employs TRBV25-1 and TRBJ2-1, with 7 bases that match TRBD2. This CDR3 spans 11 amino acids. CDR1 is MGHDK and CDR2 is SYGVNS in the germline V gene. Trimming took 1 base from V and 12 from J; bases not matched to a gene: 0. The CDR3 loop reads CASSESGGQFF. The CDR3 bases are TGTGCCAGCAGTGAATCGGGGGGGCAGTTCTTC. Using reference TRBV25-1 and TRBJ2-1 for the parts outside the CDR3, the full variable domain is EADIYQTPRYLVIGTGKKITLECSQTMGHDKMYWYQQDPGMELHLIHYSYGVNSTEKGDLSSESTVSRIRTEHFPLTLESARPSHTSQYLCASSESGGQFFGPGTRLTVL.

The chain has TRBV20-1 and TRBJ1-4; no definite D call. V lost 3 bases and J lost 9, with 8 bases in between. Germline V gives CDR1 DFQATT, CDR2 SNEGSKA (reference sequence). The CDR3 covers 11 residues. CDR3 nucleotides: TGCAGTGCTAGCTCCGGGAAAAAACTGTTTTTT. Translation gives CSASSGKKLFF.

The rearrangement links TRBV28 to TRBJ2-7, with 10 bases identical to TRBD2. V was pared by 4 bases and J by 2 bases, with 2 bases of the junction left unmatched. The germline CDR1 and CDR2 sequences are MDHEN and SYDVKM. The CDR3 is made up of 14 amino acids. The CDR3 nucleotides read TGTGCCAGCAGTTCAGGGACTAGCGCCTACGAGCAGTACTTC. The encoded protein is CASSSGTSAYEQYF.

This chain links TRBV5-1 with TRBJ2-7; a weak D match, TRBD2 (6 bases). This CDR3 region has 14 residues. V lost 4 bases and J 3 bases, leaving 14 bases between the germline ends. The germline CDR1 and CDR2 sequences are SGHRS and YFSETQ. In DNA form, the CDR3 reads TGCGCCAGCAGCCCGGGGAGGACCCTCTACGAGCAGTACTTC. Amino acid sequence: CASSPGRTLYEQYF.

The rearrangement links TRBV2 to TRBJ2-6; D might be TRBD2 (7 bases). V lost 7 bases and J 0 bases, leaving 16 bases between the germline ends. The CDR3 sequence is 17 residues long. From germline, CDR1 is SNHLY and CDR2 FYNNEI. The CDR3 nucleotides read TGTGCCAGCAAAGGGAGGGGGGTTTTCTCTGGGGCCAACGTCCTGACTTTC. Its protein product is CASKGRGVFSGANVLTF.

This chain connects TRBV24-1 to TRBJ2-1; D gene uncertain. V was clipped by 3 bases and J by 7 bases, with 21 bases between them. The length of the CDR3 is 17 residues. CDR1 KGHDR and CDR2 SFDVKD come from the germline V gene. CDR3 loop: CATSDPTQAPSGNEQFF. The CDR3 DNA sequence: TGTGCCACCAGTGATCCAACACAAGCTCCAAGTGGGAATGAGCAGTTCTTC.

This clone is a singleton in its sample. V and J are TRBV7-9 and TRBJ2-7; TRBD2 agrees at 14 bases. The CDR3 runs to 16 residues. The J segment lost 5 bases and the V segment lost 4 bases, leaving 7 bases of the junction unmatched. Germline V gene data show CDR1 as SEHNR and CDR2 as FQNEAQ (reference sequence). The CDR3 DNA follows: TGTGCCAGCAGCTCCGGGACTAGCGGGAGAACCCACGAGCAGTACTTC. As protein: CASSSGTSGRTHEQYF. Variable domain in full (rest from reference TRBV7-9 and TRBJ2-7): DTGVSQNPRHKITKRGQNVTFRCDPISEHNRLYWYRQTLGQGPEFLTYFQNEAQLEKSRLLSDRFSAERPKGSFSTLEIQRTEQGDSAMYLCASSSGTSGRTHEQYFGPGTRLTVT.

The chain couples TRBV6-5 to TRBJ2-7, with 7 bases that match TRBD2. This CDR3 is 14 amino acids long. The V gene end was trimmed by 2 bases and the J gene end by 3 bases; junction bases not matched to a gene: 4. Germline V CDR1 and CDR2: MNHEY, SVGAGI. CDR3 sequence reads: CASSYKRDLYEQYF. The CDR3 region has the DNA TGTGCCAGCAGTTACAAGCGGGACCTCTACGAGCAGTACTTC.

The rearrangement uses TRBV11-2 and TRBJ1-3, with a possible D match to TRBD1 (5 bases). Germline CDR1 and CDR2: SGHAT and FQNNGV. The V gene lost 1 base and the J gene lost 2 bases, with 6 bases spanning the gap. The CDR3 runs to 14 residues. The CDR3: CASSLAGPGNTIYF. CDR3 coding DNA: TGTGCCAGCAGCTTAGCAGGGCCTGGAAACACCATATATTTT.

The CDR3 loop reads CASSQDSLAGETQYF. CDR3 coding DNA: TGCGCCAGCAGCCAAGATTCGCTAGCTGGAGAGACCCAGTACTTC. The chain has TRBV4-3 and TRBJ2-5; D might be TRBD2 (5 bases). V was cut by 0 bases and J by 4 bases, with 12 bases left in between. CDR1 and CDR2 (germline): LGHNA, YSLEER. The CDR3 has 15 residues.